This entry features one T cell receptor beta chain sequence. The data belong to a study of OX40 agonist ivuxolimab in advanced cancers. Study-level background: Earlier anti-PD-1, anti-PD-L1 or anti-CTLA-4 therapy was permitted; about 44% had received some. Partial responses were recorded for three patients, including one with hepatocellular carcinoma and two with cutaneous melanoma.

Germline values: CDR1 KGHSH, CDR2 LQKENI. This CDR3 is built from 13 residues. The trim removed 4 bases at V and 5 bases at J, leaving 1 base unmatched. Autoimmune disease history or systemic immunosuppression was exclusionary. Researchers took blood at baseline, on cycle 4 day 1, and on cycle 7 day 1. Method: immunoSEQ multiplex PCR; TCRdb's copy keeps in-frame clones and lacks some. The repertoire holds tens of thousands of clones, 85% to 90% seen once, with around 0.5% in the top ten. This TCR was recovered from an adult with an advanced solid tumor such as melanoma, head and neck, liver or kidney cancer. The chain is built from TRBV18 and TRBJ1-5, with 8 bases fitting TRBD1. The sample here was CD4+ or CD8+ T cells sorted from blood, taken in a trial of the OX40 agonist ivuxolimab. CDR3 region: CASSLDRDQPQHF. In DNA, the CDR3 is TGTGCCAGCTCACTGGACAGGGATCAGCCCCAGCATTTT.